A selection of T cell receptor beta chains follows, all from one sample in a study of cytomegalovirus exposure and HLA in healthy donors. The assay was immunoSEQ multiplex PCR, and TCRdb's table has in-frame clones only and misses some. The sample yields 85,000 to 130,000 clones, 76% seen once. Material for sequencing was PBMCs. All receptors derive from a young woman in good health and CMV-seropositive. The CDR3 runs from the conserved cysteine through the conserved F or W. Fields, in order: J gene, D gene, V gene, clone size, CDR3 protein, CDR3 DNA. The D gene is left open where the match is weak. The listing skips clone size in some rows; elsewhere it reads once, few, many or a size class.

J: TRBJ2-3; D: TRBD2; V: TRBV9; size: .; CDR3: CASSAWTGGDTDTQYF; DNA: TGTGCCAGCAGCGCTTGGACGGGAGGGGACACAGATACGCAGTATTTT
J: TRBJ1-1; D: TRBD1; V: TRBV7-9; size: once; CDR3: CASSPLTGLNTEAFF; DNA: TGTGCCAGCAGCCCCCTGACAGGGCTGAACACTGAAGCTTTCTTT
J: TRBJ2-3; D: .; V: TRBV25-1; size: .; CDR3: CASSEGPPWATRTDTQYF; DNA: TGTGCCAGCAGTGAAGGCCCCCCGTGGGCAACCCGCACAGATACGCAGTATTTT
J: TRBJ1-1; D: .; V: TRBV7-9; size: .; CDR3: CASSQKGSGEAFF; DNA: TGTGCCAGCAGCCAGAAAGGGAGCGGTGAAGCTTTCTTT
J: TRBJ1-6; D: TRBD1; V: TRBV30; size: .; CDR3: CAGTETYNSPLHF; DNA: TGTGCCGGGACAGAAACATATAATTCACCCCTCCACTTT
J: TRBJ2-5; D: .; V: TRBV5-1; size: once; CDR3: CASYANRQETQYF; DNA: TGCGCCAGCTATGCTAACAGACAAGAGACCCAGTACTTC
J: TRBJ2-3; D: .; V: TRBV12-5; size: .; CDR3: CASGLVLGDTQYF; DNA: TGTGCTAGTGGTTTGGTACTTGGAGATACGCAGTATTTT
J: TRBJ1-2; D: TRBD1; V: TRBV28; size: .; CDR3: CASSLVAGGYGYTF; DNA: TGTGCCAGCAGTTTAGTAGCAGGGGGCTATGGCTACACCTTC
J: TRBJ2-1; D: TRBD2; V: TRBV5-1; size: .; CDR3: CASSLLAGSLHNEQFF; DNA: TGCGCCAGCAGCCTTCTAGCGGGAAGTCTTCACAATGAGCAGTTCTTC
J: TRBJ2-7; D: .; V: TRBV28; size: .; CDR3: CASTSGSNSYEQYF; DNA: TGTGCCAGCACCAGTGGCAGTAACTCCTACGAGCAGTACTTC
J: TRBJ2-6; D: .; V: TRBV6-1; size: few; CDR3: CASSEQVGAGANVLTF; DNA: TGTGCCAGCAGTGAACAGGTCGGCGCTGGGGCCAACGTCCTGACTTTC
J: TRBJ2-2; D: .; V: TRBV5-6; size: .; CDR3: CASSFWRDDTGELFF; DNA: TGTGCCAGCAGCTTTTGGCGGGACGACACCGGGGAGCTGTTTTTT
J: TRBJ2-1; D: TRBD2; V: TRBV18; size: .; CDR3: CASSPRGLAVEQFF; DNA: TGTGCCAGCTCACCAAGGGGACTAGCTGTTGAGCAGTTCTTC
J: TRBJ2-3; D: .; V: TRBV7-9; size: few; CDR3: CASSPSGTKTDTQYF; DNA: TGTGCCAGCAGCCCAAGCGGTACTAAGACAGATACGCAGTATTTT
J: TRBJ2-7; D: TRBD1; V: TRBV30; size: .; CDR3: CAWGQGSSYEQYF; DNA: TGTGCCTGGGGACAGGGTAGCTCCTACGAGCAGTACTTC
J: TRBJ1-2; D: TRBD1; V: TRBV28; size: .; CDR3: CASSLYRDSYGYTF; DNA: TGTGCCAGCAGTTTGTATCGGGACAGCTATGGCTACACCTTC
J: TRBJ2-1; D: .; V: TRBV15; size: .; CDR3: CATSSDEVTGNEQFF; DNA: TGTGCCACCAGCAGTGATGAAGTAACGGGCAATGAGCAGTTCTTC
J: TRBJ2-7; D: .; V: TRBV18; size: .; CDR3: CASSPQSWDKAYEQYF; DNA: TGTGCCAGCTCACCTCAGAGTTGGGACAAAGCCTACGAGCAGTACTTC
J: TRBJ2-3; D: TRBD2; V: TRBV19; size: .; CDR3: CASSIVASGRTDTQYF; DNA: TGTGCCAGTAGTATAGTCGCTAGCGGACGCACAGATACGCAGTATTTT
J: TRBJ2-1; D: .; V: TRBV5-1; size: .; CDR3: CASSLEGPGGHGDEQFF; DNA: TGCGCCAGCAGCTTGGAGGGGCCGGGGGGCCATGGCGATGAGCAGTTCTTC
J: TRBJ2-1; D: .; V: TRBV6-1; size: once; CDR3: CASSTTRASEQFF; DNA: TGTGCCAGCAGTACTACCAGGGCTTCGGAGCAGTTCTTC
J: TRBJ2-5; D: TRBD1; V: TRBV9; size: .; CDR3: CASSAGRDRPNQETQYF; DNA: TGTGCCAGCAGCGCGGGCCGGGACAGGCCGAACCAAGAGACCCAGTACTTC
J: TRBJ2-5; D: .; V: TRBV5-1; size: .; CDR3: CASSLETSMGETQYF; DNA: TGCGCCAGCAGCTTGGAGACTTCAATGGGAGAGACCCAGTACTTC
J: TRBJ1-4; D: TRBD1; V: TRBV27; size: .; CDR3: CASRGQGYATNEKLFF; DNA: TGTGCCAGCAGGGGACAGGGTTATGCAACTAATGAAAAACTGTTTTTT
J: TRBJ1-1; D: .; V: TRBV28; size: .; CDR3: CASSLGLARLNTEAFF; DNA: TGTGCCAGCAGTTTAGGTCTTGCGAGGCTGAACACTGAAGCTTTCTTT
J: TRBJ1-2; D: .; V: TRBV5-4; size: .; CDR3: CASSLDVLSYGYTF; DNA: TGTGCCAGCAGCTTGGATGTGTTGTCGTATGGCTACACCTTC
J: TRBJ2-7; D: TRBD2; V: TRBV7-8; size: .; CDR3: CASSTSGLSYEQYF; DNA: TGTGCCAGCAGCACTAGCGGGCTCTCCTACGAGCAGTACTTC
J: TRBJ2-3; D: TRBD1; V: TRBV6-1; size: .; CDR3: CASSEGQGVTDTQYF; DNA: TGTGCCAGCAGTGAGGGACAGGGGGTGACAGATACGCAGTATTTT
J: TRBJ1-1; D: .; V: TRBV5-1; size: .; CDR3: CASSRTEMNTEAFF; DNA: TGCGCCAGCAGCCGGACAGAGATGAACACTGAAGCTTTCTTT
J: TRBJ1-2; D: TRBD1; V: TRBV2; size: few; CDR3: CASSPGTGVGNYGYTF; DNA: TGTGCCAGCAGTCCCGGGACAGGGGTCGGTAACTATGGCTACACCTTC
J: TRBJ2-1; D: TRBD2; V: TRBV6-4; size: .; CDR3: CASSADGTSGEQFF; DNA: TGTGCCAGCAGTGCCGATGGGACTAGCGGTGAGCAGTTCTTC